This entry lists 18 T cell receptor beta chains sequenced from one sample in a study of blood T cell repertoires in COVID-19. The repertoire was sequenced with immunoSEQ multiplex PCR; TCRdb's copy has only in-frame clones and lacks some. The sample yields more than 400,000 clones, about 85% seen once. Sequenced input: PBMCs or T cells enriched from blood (not recorded which). These receptors were collected from a woman aged 18-29 years who had recovered from COVID-19.

The chain carries TRBV11-2 and TRBJ2-1; possible D gene TRBD2, 6 bases. This CDR3 has 16 amino acids. Germline assignment: CDR1 SGHAT and CDR2 FQNNGV. Trimming shortened V by 2 bases and J by 0 bases, and 11 bases separated the two germline ends. The CDR3 region is CASSLPLAPSYNEQFF. Written as DNA, the CDR3 is TGTGCCAGCAGCTTACCCCTAGCGCCCTCCTACAATGAGCAGTTCTTC.

J is TRBJ1-2 and V is TRBV5-6; D is undetermined. This CDR3 contains 14 residues. Germline lookup yields CDR1 SGHDT and CDR2 YYEEEE. Trimming cost V 0 bases and J 5 bases, with 11 bases left between them. This CDR3 reads CASSLVAMGYGYTF. The CDR3 bases are TGTGCCAGCAGCTTGGTAGCCATGGGTTATGGCTACACCTTC.

The V and J genes are TRBV13 and TRBJ2-1; a possible D gene is TRBD2 (7 bases). The V end lost 5 bases, the J end lost 7 bases, and 18 bases lay between the germline ends. Germline V gene sequence: CDR1 PRHDT, CDR2 FYEKMQ (reference sequence). CDR3 size: 15 residues. CDR3 bases: TGTGCCAGCAGCCCCCAAGGGGGGGAGATAAATGAGCAGTTCTTC. Amino acids: CASSPQGGEINEQFF.

The sample holds one count of this clone. J is TRBJ1-2 and V is TRBV5-4; 8 bases line up with TRBD1. Germline loops: CDR1 SGHNT, CDR2 YYREEE (reference sequence). Trimming took 0 bases from V and 7 from J; bases not matched to a gene: 8. The CDR3 has 15 amino acids. The CDR3 DNA reads TGTGCCAGCAGCTTGGGGCAGGGGGCTTCTGGTGGCTACACCTTC. Its protein product is CASSLGQGASGGYTF.

The chain employs TRBV10-3 and TRBJ2-2; the match to TRBD1 covers 8 bases. With 6 bases clipped from V and 11 bases from J, the junction kept 11 bases outside the gene matches. CDR1 is ENHRY and CDR2 is SYGVKD in the germline V gene. This CDR3 is 14 amino acids long. Here the CDR3 reads CAISSVPQGAELFF. CDR3 DNA sequence: TGTGCCATCAGCTCGGTCCCCCAGGGGGCCGAGCTGTTTTTT.

The genes are TRBV5-4 and TRBJ1-1, with D unclear. The CDR3 totals 16 residues. Germline-derived CDR1 and CDR2 are SGHNT and YYREEE (reference sequence). Trimming took off 0 bases at V and 5 bases at J, with 17 bases between the two ends. CDR3 DNA sequence: TGTGCCAGCAGCTTGGGGGCGGGGTTCATCCAGACTGAAGCTTTCTTT. Translation: CASSLGAGFIQTEAFF.

The V call is TRBV6-4, the J call TRBJ2-1, with 11 bases fitting TRBD1. V shed 4 bases, J shed 8 bases, and the junction held 4 bases outside the gene matches. Germline V gives CDR1 MRHNA, CDR2 SNTAGT. The CDR3 length is 14 residues. CDR3 bases: TGTGCCAGCAGTGGGGACAGGGGGGGAGATGAGCAGTTCTTC. Translation: CASSGDRGGDEQFF.

The genes are TRBV11-2 and TRBJ2-3; D uncertain. CDR3 length: 14 amino acids. CDR1 is SGHAT, CDR2 FQNNGV, per germline. The V end lost 1 base, the J end lost 4 bases, and 9 bases lay between the germline ends. DNA for the CDR3: TGTGCCAGCAGCTTAGCCTCCCAGGCAGATACGCAGTATTTT. Amino acids: CASSLASQADTQYF.

This chain joins TRBV5-6 and TRBJ2-3, with D tentatively TRBD2 (7 bases). The CDR3 sequence is 14 residues long. CDR1 is SGHDT and CDR2 is YYEEEE in the germline V gene. V lost 6 bases, J lost 2 bases, and 13 bases lay in between. The CDR3 bases are TGTGCCAGCAAGAGGGGGGGGCTCACAGATACGCAGTATTTT. Protein sequence: CASKRGGLTDTQYF.

Only one count was recorded for this clone. Other DNA sequences in the same sample also yield this CDR3. J is TRBJ2-5 and V is TRBV2, with D unclear. From germline, CDR1 is SNHLY and CDR2 FYNNEI. The V end was cut by 6 bases, the J end by 3 bases, with 5 bases between. The CDR3 runs to 11 residues. CDR3 DNA sequence: TGTGCCAGCAGCAGCGAAGAGACCCAGTACTTC. Translating it yields CASSSEETQYF.

This clone was observed once. One end of the junction is discordant with germline, which a read error may explain. This rearrangement joins TRBV27 to TRBJ1-2, with 8 bases lining up with TRBD1. The CDR3 sequence is 11 residues long. Germline V gene sequence: CDR1 MNHEY, CDR2 SMNVEV (reference sequence). The CDR3 DNA follows: TGTGCCAGCAGTGACCAGACAGGGGAACGCTTC. This codes for CASSDQTGERF.

The V gene is TRBV2, the J gene TRBJ2-7; TRBD1 might be the D (5 bases). Deletions cut 4 bases from V and 5 bases from J, with 12 bases between. The CDR3 runs 13 residues. CDR1 and CDR2 (germline): SNHLY, FYNNEI. The CDR3 bases are TGTGCCAGCAGTGGTCAGGGTTTCGACGAGCAGTACTTC. This gives the protein CASSGQGFDEQYF.

The rearrangement uses TRBV5-1 and TRBJ2-7, with TRBD2 matching 8 bases. The CDR3 runs to 15 residues. Germline V gene sequence: CDR1 SGHRS, CDR2 YFSETQ. Trimming took 10 bases from V and 0 from J; bases not matched to a gene: 12. CDR3 DNA sequence: TGCGCCCGCGGGGGCGGGGGGACTAACTCCTACGAGCAGTACTTC. Translating it yields CARGGGGTNSYEQYF. Variable domain in full (rest from reference TRBV5-1 and TRBJ2-7): KAGVTQTPRYLIKTRGQQVTLSCSPISGHRSVSWYQQTPGQGLQFLFEYFSETQRNKGNFPGRFSGRQFSNSRSEMNVSTLELGDSALYLCARGGGGTNSYEQYFGPGTRLTVT.

V gene TRBV3-1 (or the pseudogene TRBV3-2) combines with J gene TRBJ2-5; D is ambiguous. Germline V gene sequence: CDR1 LGHDT, CDR2 YNNKEL (reference sequence). The CDR3 runs to 13 residues. Trimming left V 4 bases short and J 9 bases short, with 15 bases between. CDR3 nucleotides: TGTGCCAGCAGCCCCTATAACACCGAGGCCCAGTACTTC. Translating gives CASSPYNTEAQYF.

This clone appeared once. This rearrangement joins TRBV3-1 (or the pseudogene TRBV3-2) to TRBJ1-6, with D hard to call. V lost 4 bases, J lost 4 bases, and 14 bases lay in between. The germline CDR1 and CDR2 sequences are LGHDT and YNNKEL (reference sequence). This CDR3 comprises 16 residues. The DNA of the CDR3 is TGTGCCAGCAGCCCCTATCTGACAAAGTATAATTCACCCCTCCACTTT. As protein: CASSPYLTKYNSPLHF.

The V and J genes are TRBV7-2 and TRBJ1-2, with 10 bases matching TRBD1. The CDR3 consists of 16 residues. V lost 3 bases to trimming and J lost 4 bases; unmatched junction nucleotides: 8. CDR1 and CDR2 from the germline V gene are SGHTA and FQGNSA. CDR3 region: CASSFRAGQGTYGYTF. The CDR3 bases are TGTGCCAGCAGCTTCCGGGCGGGACAGGGGACCTATGGCTACACCTTC.

The chain recombines TRBV3-1 (or the pseudogene TRBV3-2) with TRBJ2-2; no definite D call. From germline, CDR1 is LGHDT and CDR2 YNNKEL (reference sequence). The CDR3 has 13 amino acids. The V end was cut by 1 base, the J end by 8 bases, with 8 bases between. CDR3 coding DNA: TGTGCCAGCAGCCAAGGAGATGAAGGGGAGCTGTTTTTT. Translated: CASSQGDEGELFF.

The genes are TRBV2 and TRBJ2-7; D uncertain. CDR3 size: 13 residues. V lost 5 bases and J lost 3, with 11 bases in between. The germline CDR1 and CDR2 sequences are SNHLY and FYNNEI. The chain's CDR3 is CASSSEANYEQYF. The CDR3 DNA sequence: TGTGCCAGCAGTTCTGAAGCAAACTACGAGCAGTACTTC.